The 7 T cell receptor beta chains presented below share a single source sample, sequenced in a study of T cells in Graves' hyperthyroidism and ophthalmopathy. There were TCR beta CDR3 regions amplified from RNA transcripts. TCR CDR3 regions were first amplified by RT-PCR with HTBI primers. TCRdb reprocessed the multiplex PCR reads with MiXCR, giving one entry per CDR3 protein. The sample has hundreds of thousands of distinct CDR3 sequences; roughly 32% are singletons. Material for sequencing was blood. These receptors originate from a middle-aged woman with Graves' hyperthyroidism.

Only a few counts were recorded for this clonotype. The junction differs from germline at one of its ends, possibly a read error. The genes are TRBV11-3 and TRBJ2-2; D gene unclear. From germline, CDR1 is SGHNT and CDR2 YENEEA. The CDR3 is made up of 14 amino acids. DNA for the CDR3: TGTGCCAGCAGCTTAGATCATAACAGCGGGGAGCTGTTTTTT. Protein product: CASSLDHNSGELFF.

The CDR3 reads CASSEVWGTQYF. The CDR3 DNA follows: TGTGCCAGCAGTGAAGTCTGGGGTACGCAGTATTTT. The chain couples TRBV2 to TRBJ2-3; D gene uncertain. CDR1 and CDR2 from the germline V gene are SNHLY and FYNNEI. V was shortened by 1 base and J by 8 bases, with 7 bases between the two germline ends. This CDR3 is built from 12 residues.

The gene calls are TRBV7-9 and TRBJ2-2; D unresolved. The CDR3 spans 13 residues. The V end lost 3 bases, the J end lost 8 bases, and 10 bases lay between the germline ends. From germline, CDR1 is SEHNR and CDR2 FQNEAQ (reference sequence). Here the CDR3 DNA reads TGTGCCAGCAGCTTCTTCAACGAAGGGGAGCTGTTTTTT. Protein: CASSFFNEGELFF.

This clonotype showed up many times. The chain uses TRBV24-1 and TRBJ1-1, with D unresolved. V dropped 5 bases and J dropped 7 bases, with 10 bases sitting between them. Germline loops: CDR1 KGHDR, CDR2 SFDVKD. CDR3 length: 12 amino acids. The CDR3 reads CATSGSGGEAFF. CDR3 bases: TGTGCCACCAGTGGTAGTGGTGGTGAAGCTTTCTTT.

On this clonotype itself: An end of the junction does not agree with germline; a read error may underlie this. The V call is TRBV10-2, the J call TRBJ1-6, with 8 bases identical to TRBD1. This CDR3 contains 24 residues. Germline loops: CDR1 WSHSY, CDR2 SAAADI. The CDR3: CASSYLSTGVPGFRDSSYNSPLHF. Written as DNA, the CDR3 is TGTGCCAGCAGTTACCTGTCGACAGGGGTCCCAGGCTTCCGAGATAGCTCCTATAATTCACCCCTCCACTTT.

The V gene is TRBV2, the J gene TRBJ2-7; D is ambiguous. V was trimmed by 5 bases and J by 4 bases, leaving 9 bases between them. The CDR3 loop spans 12 amino acids. Germline CDR1 is SNHLY and CDR2 is FYNNEI. The CDR3 is CASSLLPYEQYF. CDR3 coding DNA: TGTGCCAGCAGTTTACTGCCGTACGAGCAGTACTTC.

The chain employs TRBV20-1 and TRBJ1-5, with D perhaps TRBD1 (6 bases). The V and J ends lost 0 bases and 0 bases respectively, with 9 bases between them. The CDR3 runs 15 residues. CDR1 is DFQATT, CDR2 SNEGSKA, per germline (reference sequence). The CDR3 DNA reads as TGCAGTGCTAGAGATAAGGACAGTAGCAATCAGCCCCAGCATTTT. Translating gives CSARDKDSSNQPQHF.